The clone carrying this TCR beta chain was seen a few times. Antigen specificity is unknown. Only healthy Caucasians were enrolled as donors. With template switching, a universal primer site was added, and the cDNA carried unique molecular identifiers. TCRdb re-derived calls from the 5' RACE reads in MiXCR, one entry per CDR3 protein. This repertoire shows 350,000 or so distinct CDR3 sequences, roughly 10% found once; its top ten account for about 8.1%. The CDR3 loop spans 15 amino acids. V gave up 5 bases and J gave up 4 bases, with 16 bases separating them. Germline CDR1 and CDR2: KGHDR and SFDVKD. This specimen comes from a study of identical twins. Findings and limits, study-wide: Cord blood beta clonotypes that were abundant carried fewer insertions, and memory repertoires showed no such trend. Sequences that were beta out-of-frame showed weaker excess twin sharing.

The chain combines TRBV24-1 with TRBJ2-5, with D tentatively TRBD1 or TRBD2 (7 bases each). This receptor was obtained from a woman aged 45-65 years in good health. Sequencing was done on a sample of naive T cells sorted from blood. In DNA, the CDR3 is TGTGCCACCAGTGCCCAGTCAGGGGGGGGAGAGACCCAGTACTTC. Translating it yields CATSAQSGGGETQYF.